These T cell receptor beta chains were read from a single sample in a study of graft-versus-host responses after intestinal transplantation. These receptors are not linked to any known antigen. Generated by immunoSEQ multiplex PCR, the TCRdb table keeps only in-frame clones and is missing some. This sample has more than 60,000 clones, with 90% found just once. The sample in question was unstimulated CD8+ T cells sorted from spleen or lymph node cells, obtained before intestinal transplant. The receptors originated from a human donor who received an intestinal transplant. CDR3s include the opening cysteine and the closing phenylalanine or tryptophan. The D gene is left open where the match is weak. Size is omitted from some rows. Given values are once, few, many or a class for expanded clones.

TRBJ1-1,.,TRBV19,TRBD1,TGTGCCAGTAGTTGGACAGGGGTCGCTGAAGCTTTCTTT,CASSWTGVAEAFF
TRBJ1-2,.,TRBV4-1,TRBD1,TGCGCCAGCACTCCGGGACAGGGCCCTTATGGCTACACCTTC,CASTPGQGPYGYTF
TRBJ2-3,.,TRBV9,.,TGTGCCAGCAGCGTCTTGGTAGCGGACACAGATACGCAGTATTTT,CASSVLVADTDTQYF
TRBJ2-5,.,TRBV2,.,TGTTCAGGGGGCCGCGGGGGGGCCTATGAGACCCAGTACTTC,CSGGRGGAYETQYF
TRBJ2-7,.,TRBV7-9,TRBD2,TGTGCCAGCAGCTCGCGGGGGGCCTACGAGCAGTACTTC,CASSSRGAYEQYF
TRBJ2-7,.,TRBV5-1,.,TGCGCCAGCGCCGGGACAAGTTCCTACGAGCAGTACTTC,CASAGTSSYEQYF
TRBJ2-5,.,TRBV4-2,.,TGTGCCAGCAGCCAAGGGGAGGGGGAGCAGTACTTC,CASSQGEGEQYF
TRBJ2-3,.,TRBV4-2,TRBD2,TGTGCCAGCAGCCAACCCCCGGGGGGGCCTCAAAGCACAGATACGCAGTATTTT,CASSQPPGGPQSTDTQYF
TRBJ1-4,.,TRBV19,.,TGTGCCAGTAGTATCGGGACACCGACTGAAAAACTGTTTTTT,CASSIGTPTEKLFF
TRBJ1-1,.,TRBV7-9,.,TGTGCCAGCAGCTTTGGCATTACTGAAGCTTTCTTT,CASSFGITEAFF
TRBJ2-7,.,TRBV27,TRBD1,TGTGCCAGCAGTCCCAGGACAGGGGGCTTCTACGAGCAGTACTTC,CASSPRTGGFYEQYF
TRBJ2-7,.,TRBV11-2,.,TGTGCCAGCACCAATTCCCGGGACATACTCCCCTACGAGCAGTACTTC,CASTNSRDILPYEQYF
TRBJ1-2,.,TRBV19,.,TGTGCCAGTACCCCGACAGGACCGCGCTATGGCTACACCTTC,CASTPTGPRYGYTF
TRBJ1-4,.,TRBV27,.,TGTGCCAGCAGTTCCCAGGGAGGTGACGAAAAACTGTTTTTT,CASSSQGGDEKLFF
TRBJ2-7,.,TRBV7-2,TRBD2,TGTGCCAGCAGCTCTCTAGCGGGGGGGCCGGACGAGCAGTACTTC,CASSSLAGGPDEQYF
TRBJ1-2,.,TRBV4-1,.,TGCGCCAGCAGCCCGGATGCGGGACCGGGTGGCTACACCTTC,CASSPDAGPGGYTF
TRBJ2-7,.,TRBV4-1,.,TGCGCCAGCAGCCAAGTCGCGGGGGCCAATAGCTACGAGCAGTACTTC,CASSQVAGANSYEQYF
TRBJ1-5,.,TRBV6-1,TRBD1,TGTGCCAGCAGTGAAACCGGGACAGGGAATCAGCCCCAGCATTTT,CASSETGTGNQPQHF
TRBJ2-2,.,TRBV15,.,TGTGCCACCAGGGGGCGGAGACCCGGGGAGCTGTTTTTT,CATRGRRPGELFF
TRBJ2-7,once,TRBV12-5,TRBD1,TGTGCTAGTGGTTTGGTCGCATTCGGGACAGTAAGTTCCTACGAGCAGTACTTC,CASGLVAFGTVSSYEQYF
TRBJ2-7,.,TRBV6-5,.,TGTGCCAGCAGTTACTCGCGGGGTTCCTACGAGCAGTACTTC,CASSYSRGSYEQYF
TRBJ1-1,.,TRBV5-8,.,TGTGCCAGCAGAGCCGCCATGAACACTGAAGCTTTCTTT,CASRAAMNTEAFF
TRBJ1-4,.,TRBV7-2,TRBD1,TGTGCCAGCAGCAAACCCCGGGACAGACCGAATGAAAAACTGTTTTTT,CASSKPRDRPNEKLFF
TRBJ2-3,.,TRBV9,TRBD2,TGTGCCAGCAGCGGCCTAGCGGGGGATAGCACAGATACGCAGTATTTT,CASSGLAGDSTDTQYF
TRBJ2-2,.,TRBV6-6,.,TGTGCCAGCAGTCCGACCGGGGAGCTGTTTTTT,CASSPTGELFF
TRBJ2-7,few,TRBV7-9,.,TGTGCCAGCAGGGTAACAGGGTCCGAGCAGTACTTC,CASRVTGSEQYF
TRBJ2-7,.,TRBV7-7,.,TGTGCTAGCAGCCTAAACAGTGCCCCTTTCTACGAGCAGTACTTC,CASSLNSAPFYEQYF
TRBJ1-1,.,TRBV5-6,.,TGTGCCAGCAGCCCCCAGGGTGGGACTGAAGCTTTCTTT,CASSPQGGTEAFF
TRBJ2-7,.,TRBV4-1,.,TGCGCCAGCAGCCAAGGAGAAAGTACCTACGAGCAGTACTTC,CASSQGESTYEQYF
TRBJ1-1,few,TRBV13,.,TGTGCCAGCAGCTTACGTGGGGGCTTGAACACTGAAGCTTTCTTT,CASSLRGGLNTEAFF
TRBJ2-7,.,TRBV15,TRBD1,TGTGCCACCAGCAGATCGCCGGGACAGGGGGTAGTAGTCGACGAGCAGTACTTC,CATSRSPGQGVVVDEQYF
TRBJ2-1,.,TRBV7-3,TRBD2,TGTGCCAGCAGCATACTAGCGGGGGTATACAATGAGCAGTTCTTC,CASSILAGVYNEQFF
TRBJ1-3,.,TRBV6-5,TRBD1,TGTGCCAGCAGTTACACGACAGGGCTGGACACCATATATTTT,CASSYTTGLDTIYF
TRBJ2-3,.,TRBV9,.,TGTGCCAGCAGCGCTACCAGCACAGATACGCAGTATTTT,CASSATSTDTQYF
TRBJ1-6,once,TRBV7-8,TRBD1,TGTGCCAGCGGAGGGACAGGGGTTTCGGCCCTCCACTTT,CASGGTGVSALHF
TRBJ2-7,.,TRBV9,.,TGTGCCAGCAGCCCCCCGGGACAAGACTACGAGCAGTACTTC,CASSPPGQDYEQYF
TRBJ2-5,.,TRBV7-8,TRBD1,TGTGCCAGCAGCTTAGGGATCCCCGGGGACAGCCAAGAGACCCAGTACTTC,CASSLGIPGDSQETQYF
TRBJ2-7,.,TRBV7-2,.,TGTGCCAGCAGCTTAGGCGGGGGCGAGTACGAGCAGTACTTC,CASSLGGGEYEQYF
TRBJ1-6,.,TRBV7-3,TRBD1,TGTGCCAGCAGCTTAAGTCCAGGGGGTAATTCACCCCTCCACTTT,CASSLSPGGNSPLHF
TRBJ2-7,.,TRBV18,TRBD1,TGTGCCAGCTCACCAGGCCCAGGGGGCAAATACGAGCAGTACTTC,CASSPGPGGKYEQYF
TRBJ1-1,.,TRBV7-9,.,TGTGCCAGCAGTCCCCCAGGGTACACTGAAGCTTTCTTT,CASSPPGYTEAFF
TRBJ1-4,.,TRBV2,.,TGTGCCAGCAGCGAGAGGAACAGGGTAGGCGAAAAACTGTTTTTT,CASSERNRVGEKLFF
TRBJ2-1,once,TRBV5-1,.,TGCGCCAGCAGCTTGGGGGCAAACAATGAGCAGTTCTTC,CASSLGANNEQFF
TRBJ2-7,.,TRBV28,TRBD2,TGTGCCAGCAGTCCGGGACTAGCCTCCGAGCAGTACTTC,CASSPGLASEQYF
TRBJ2-3,once,TRBV5-1,TRBD1,TGCGCCAGCAGCTTGGGACAGGGGACTACAGATACGCAGTATTTT,CASSLGQGTTDTQYF
TRBJ2-6,.,TRBV5-1,.,TGCGCCAGCAGCTCCGACAGCTTAGAGGCTGGGGCCAACGTCCTGACTTTC,CASSSDSLEAGANVLTF
TRBJ2-3,once,TRBV27,TRBD2,TGTGCCAGCAGTTTAGCGGGGGGGCACGATACGCAGTATTTT,CASSLAGGHDTQYF
TRBJ1-2,.,TRBV9,.,TGTGCCAGCAGCGTAGGGCACGGGGGCTACACCTTC,CASSVGHGGYTF
TRBJ2-7,.,TRBV7-2,TRBD2,TGTGCCAGCAGCTTAGCGGGCCACGGGGGGAGGCCCTACGAGCAGTACTTC,CASSLAGHGGRPYEQYF
TRBJ1-1,.,TRBV19,.,TGTGCCAGTAGTATGTTGTACGGGTTTTTTGTTTTCTTT,CASSMLYGFFVFF
TRBJ1-1,.,TRBV2,TRBD1,TGTGCCAGCTTGGGTATAATACAGGGGAGGCCTGAAGCTTTCTTT,CASLGIIQGRPEAFF
TRBJ2-3,.,TRBV7-6,.,TGTGCCAGCAGTCGAGCGGTTTCCGACCCCACAGATACGCAGTATTTT,CASSRAVSDPTDTQYF
TRBJ1-2,once,TRBV6-5,.,TGTGCCAGCAGTTACTCTGCAGGAATCTATGGCTACACCTTC,CASSYSAGIYGYTF
TRBJ1-2,.,TRBV15,.,TGTGCCACCAGCAGAGTCGCGGCCCACTATGGCTACACCTTC,CATSRVAAHYGYTF
TRBJ1-4,.,TRBV7-8,.,TGTGCCAGCAGCCAGGGGCAGGAAAAACTGTTTTTT,CASSQGQEKLFF